This T cell receptor (beta chain) was observed in a study of T cell changes during pregnancy in multiple sclerosis. The length of the CDR3 is 15 residues. Losses at the gene ends were 4 bases for V and 3 bases for J; bases not matched to a gene: 8. Per the germline V gene, CDR1 is SNHLY and CDR2 is FYNNEI. TCRdb keeps only in-frame clones here, not all; method: immunoSEQ multiplex PCR. Found here are over 35,000 clones, around 90% of them singletons; the top ten hold 0.43%. The sequencing here drew on CD4+ T cells from peripheral blood mononuclear cells, taken in the third trimester of pregnancy. The sequence was collected from a female donor with multiple sclerosis, enrolled in a pregnancy study. The rearrangement joins TRBV2 to TRBJ2-7, with 8 bases matching TRBD2. The CDR3 protein is CASSVVVAGSYEQYF. CDR3 DNA: TGTGCCAGCAGTGTGGTAGTAGCGGGGAGCTACGAGCAGTACTTC.